This T cell receptor (beta chain) was retrieved from a study of blood T cell repertoires in COVID-19. As handled by the study authors: The assay estimated nucleated cells by amplifying reference gene primers. Method: immunoSEQ multiplex PCR; TCRdb's copy keeps in-frame clones and lacks some. D and trimming were read from the DNA, whereas the V and J calls and clone size are those reported in that table. This sample yields about 170,000 clones, of which 79% are seen a single time; around 17% belongs to the top ten. The age range of participants was about 18 to 100 years, with residence in more than 20 US areas. Clinical history reported by participants formed the basis on which cohorts were assigned. The CDR3 covers 13 residues. Deletions cut 6 bases from V and 4 bases from J, with 10 bases between. Germline values: CDR1 LNHNV, CDR2 YYDKDF (reference sequence).

Input material: PBMCs or T cells enriched from blood (not recorded which). The TCR comes from a woman in her 70s in a cohort exposed to, infected with or recovered from COVID-19 (not recorded which). This sequence joins TRBV15 and TRBJ2-1, with a tentative D call TRBD2 (6 bases). The CDR3, as DNA: TGTGCCACCAGGGTCGGGGGTTACAATGAGCAGTTCTTC. This sequence encodes CATRVGGYNEQFF. Complete variable domain (other parts from reference TRBV15 and TRBJ2-1): DAMVIQNPRYQVTQFGKPVTLSCSQTLNHNVMYWYQQKSSQAPKLLFHYYDKDFNNEADTPDNFQSRRPNTSFCFLDIRSPGLGDTAMYLCATRVGGYNEQFFGPGTRLTVL.